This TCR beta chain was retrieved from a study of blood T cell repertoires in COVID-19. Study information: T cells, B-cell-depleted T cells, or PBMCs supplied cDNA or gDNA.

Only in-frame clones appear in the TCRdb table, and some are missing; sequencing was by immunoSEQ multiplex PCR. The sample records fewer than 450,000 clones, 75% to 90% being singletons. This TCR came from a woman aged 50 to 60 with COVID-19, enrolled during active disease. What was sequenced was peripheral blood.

Here the CDR3 reads CASSSRLAEINEQFF. The CDR3, as DNA: TGTGCCAGCAGTTCCCGACTAGCAGAGATCAATGAGCAGTTCTTC. This chain joins TRBV2 and TRBJ2-1, with 7 nucleotides matching TRBD2. This CDR3 spans 15 amino acids. Trimming at V came to 5 bases and at J to 6 bases, leaving 10 bases not matched to a gene. The germline CDR1 and CDR2 sequences are SNHLY and FYNNEI.